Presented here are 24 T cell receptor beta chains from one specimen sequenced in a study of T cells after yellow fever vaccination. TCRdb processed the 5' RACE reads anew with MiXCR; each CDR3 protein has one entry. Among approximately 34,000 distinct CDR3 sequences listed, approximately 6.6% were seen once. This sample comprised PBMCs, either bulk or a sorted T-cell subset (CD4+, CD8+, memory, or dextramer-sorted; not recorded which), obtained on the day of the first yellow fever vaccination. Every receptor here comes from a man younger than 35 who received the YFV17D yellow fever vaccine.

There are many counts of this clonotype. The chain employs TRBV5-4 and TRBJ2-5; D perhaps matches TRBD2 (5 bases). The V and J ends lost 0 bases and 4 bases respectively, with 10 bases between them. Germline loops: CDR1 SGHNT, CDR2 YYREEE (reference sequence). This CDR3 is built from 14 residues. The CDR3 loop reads CASSLAGGGETQYF. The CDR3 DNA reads TGTGCCAGCAGCTTGGCCGGCGGAGGAGAGACCCAGTACTTC.

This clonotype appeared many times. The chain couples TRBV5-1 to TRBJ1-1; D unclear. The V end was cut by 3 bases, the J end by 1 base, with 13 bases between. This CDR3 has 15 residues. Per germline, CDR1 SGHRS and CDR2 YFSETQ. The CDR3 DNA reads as TGCGCCAGCAGCTGGCAATCGGGAGGGAACACTGAAGCTTTCTTT. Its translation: CASSWQSGGNTEAFF.

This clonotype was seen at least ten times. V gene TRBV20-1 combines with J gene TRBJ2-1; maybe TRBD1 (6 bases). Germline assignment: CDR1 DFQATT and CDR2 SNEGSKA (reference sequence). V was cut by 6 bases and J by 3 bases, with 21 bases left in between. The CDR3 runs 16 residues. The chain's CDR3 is CSAYSTGITSYNEQFF. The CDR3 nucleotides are TGCAGTGCCTATTCCACAGGGATCACCAGCTACAATGAGCAGTTCTTC.

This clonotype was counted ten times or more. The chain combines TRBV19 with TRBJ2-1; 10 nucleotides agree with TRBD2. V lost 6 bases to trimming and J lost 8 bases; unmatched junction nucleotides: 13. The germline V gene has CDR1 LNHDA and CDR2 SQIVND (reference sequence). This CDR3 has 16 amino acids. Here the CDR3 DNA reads TGTGCCAGTAGGCTAGCGGGGGACCCCTCGGGGGATGAGCAGTTCTTC. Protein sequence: CASRLAGDPSGDEQFF.

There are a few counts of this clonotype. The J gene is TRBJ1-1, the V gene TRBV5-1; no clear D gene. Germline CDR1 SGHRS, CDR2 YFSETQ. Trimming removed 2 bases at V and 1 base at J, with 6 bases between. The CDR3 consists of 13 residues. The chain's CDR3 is CASSFRKNTEAFF. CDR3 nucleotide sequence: TGCGCCAGCAGCTTCAGGAAGAACACTGAAGCTTTCTTT.

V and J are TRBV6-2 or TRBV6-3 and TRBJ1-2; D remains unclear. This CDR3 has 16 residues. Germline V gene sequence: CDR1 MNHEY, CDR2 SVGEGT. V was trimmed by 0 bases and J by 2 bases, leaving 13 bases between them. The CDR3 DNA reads TGTGCCAGCAGTTACTCGACGGTTGACGGGAACTATGGCTACACCTTC. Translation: CASSYSTVDGNYGYTF.

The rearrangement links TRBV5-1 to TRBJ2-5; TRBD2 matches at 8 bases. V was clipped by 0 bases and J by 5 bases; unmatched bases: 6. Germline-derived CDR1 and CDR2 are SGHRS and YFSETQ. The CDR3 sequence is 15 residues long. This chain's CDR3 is CASSLAGTSEETQYF. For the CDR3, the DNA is TGCGCCAGCAGCTTGGCCGGGACTAGTGAGGAGACCCAGTACTTC.

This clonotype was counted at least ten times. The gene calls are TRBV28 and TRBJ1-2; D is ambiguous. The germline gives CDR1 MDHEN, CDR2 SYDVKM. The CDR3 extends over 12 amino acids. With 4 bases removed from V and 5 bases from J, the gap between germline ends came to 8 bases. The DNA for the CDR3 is TGTGCCAGCAGTTCCTCTTCTTATGGCTACACCTTC. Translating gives CASSSSSYGYTF.

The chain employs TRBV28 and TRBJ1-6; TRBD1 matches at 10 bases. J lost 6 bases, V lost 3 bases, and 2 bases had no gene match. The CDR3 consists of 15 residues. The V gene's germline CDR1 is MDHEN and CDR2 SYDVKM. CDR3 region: CASSLGTGVNSPLHF. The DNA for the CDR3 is TGTGCCAGCAGTTTGGGGACAGGGGTTAATTCACCCCTCCACTTT.

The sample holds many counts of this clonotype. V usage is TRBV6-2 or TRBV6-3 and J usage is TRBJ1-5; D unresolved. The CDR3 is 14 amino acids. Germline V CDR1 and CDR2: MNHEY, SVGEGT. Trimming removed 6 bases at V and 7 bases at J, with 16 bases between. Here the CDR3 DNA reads TGTGCCAGCAGACCCACGACGATACCCCAGCCCCAGCATTTT. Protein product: CASRPTTIPQPQHF.

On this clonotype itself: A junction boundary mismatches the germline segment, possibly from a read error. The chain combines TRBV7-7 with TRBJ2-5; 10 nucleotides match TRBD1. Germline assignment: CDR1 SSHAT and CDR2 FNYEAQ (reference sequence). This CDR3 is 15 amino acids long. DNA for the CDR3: TGTGCTAGCAGCGTAGACAGGGGGCACGGGGAGACCCAGTACTTC. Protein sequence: CASSVDRGHGETQYF.

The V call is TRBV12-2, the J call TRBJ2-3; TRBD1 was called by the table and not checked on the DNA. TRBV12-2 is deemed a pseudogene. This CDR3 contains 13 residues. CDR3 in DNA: TGTGCAAGCCATAAGGGGGGGCAAGATACGCAGTATTTT. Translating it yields CASHKGGQDTQYF.

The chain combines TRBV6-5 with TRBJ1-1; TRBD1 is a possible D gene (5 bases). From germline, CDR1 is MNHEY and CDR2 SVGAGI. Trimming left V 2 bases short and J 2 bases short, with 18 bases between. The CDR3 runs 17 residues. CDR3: CASSYAANGGDNTEAFF. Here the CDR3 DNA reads TGTGCCAGCAGTTACGCGGCCAACGGGGGAGATAACACTGAAGCTTTCTTT.

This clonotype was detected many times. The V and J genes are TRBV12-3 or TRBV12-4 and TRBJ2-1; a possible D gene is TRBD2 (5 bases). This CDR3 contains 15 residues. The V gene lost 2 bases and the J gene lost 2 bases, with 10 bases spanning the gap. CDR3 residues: CASSLRRQPYNEQFF. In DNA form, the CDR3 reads TGTGCCAGCAGTTTAAGGAGGCAACCCTACAATGAGCAGTTCTTC.

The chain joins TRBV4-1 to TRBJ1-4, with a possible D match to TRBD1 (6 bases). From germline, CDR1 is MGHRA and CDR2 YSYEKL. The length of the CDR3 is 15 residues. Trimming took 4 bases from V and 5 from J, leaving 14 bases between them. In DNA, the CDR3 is TGCGCCAGCAGCCCCCAGACAGGAATAAATGAAAAACTGTTTTTT. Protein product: CASSPQTGINEKLFF.

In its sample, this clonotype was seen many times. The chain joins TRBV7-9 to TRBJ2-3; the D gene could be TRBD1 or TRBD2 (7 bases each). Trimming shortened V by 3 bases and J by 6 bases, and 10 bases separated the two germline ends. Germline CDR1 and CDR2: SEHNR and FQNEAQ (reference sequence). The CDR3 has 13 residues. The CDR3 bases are TGTGCCAGCAGCTTCAGGGGGGGCGATACGCAGTATTTT. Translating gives CASSFRGGDTQYF.

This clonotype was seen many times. The CDR3 DNA is TGTGCCAGCAGCGATCCAGGGTATAGCAATCAGCCCCAGCATTTT. This gives the protein CASSDPGYSNQPQHF. V gene TRBV9 combines with J gene TRBJ1-5; D perhaps matches TRBD1 (5 bases). In germline, CDR1 is SGDLS, CDR2 YYNGEE. Between the trimmed V and J ends, which lost 3 bases and 0 bases, there was a span of 10 bases. CDR3 length equals 15 residues.

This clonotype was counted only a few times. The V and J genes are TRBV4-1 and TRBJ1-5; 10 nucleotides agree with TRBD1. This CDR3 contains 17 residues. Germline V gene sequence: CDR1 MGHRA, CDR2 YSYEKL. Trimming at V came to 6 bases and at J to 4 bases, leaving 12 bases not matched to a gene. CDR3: CASRPIPGTGVNQPQHF. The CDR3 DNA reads TGCGCCAGCAGACCGATTCCCGGGACAGGGGTTAATCAGCCCCAGCATTTT.

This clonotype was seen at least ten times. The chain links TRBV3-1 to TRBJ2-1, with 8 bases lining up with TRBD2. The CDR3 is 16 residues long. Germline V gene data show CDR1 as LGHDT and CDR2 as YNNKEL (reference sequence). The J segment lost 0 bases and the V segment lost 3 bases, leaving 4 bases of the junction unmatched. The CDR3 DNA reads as TGTGCCAGCAGCCAGACAAGCGGGGGCTCCTACAATGAGCAGTTCTTC. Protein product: CASSQTSGGSYNEQFF.

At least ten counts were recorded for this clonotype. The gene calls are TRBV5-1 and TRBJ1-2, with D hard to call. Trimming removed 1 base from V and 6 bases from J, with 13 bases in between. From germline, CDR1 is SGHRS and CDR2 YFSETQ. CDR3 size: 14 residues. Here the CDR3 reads CASSLLDTAHGYTF. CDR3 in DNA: TGCGCCAGCAGCTTGTTAGACACGGCCCATGGCTACACCTTC.

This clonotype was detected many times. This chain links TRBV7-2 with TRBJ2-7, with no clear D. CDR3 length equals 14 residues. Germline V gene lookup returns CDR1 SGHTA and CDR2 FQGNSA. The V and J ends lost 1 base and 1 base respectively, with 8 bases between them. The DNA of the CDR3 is TGTGCCAGCAGCTTAGGTCCTGGATCCTACGAGCAGTACTTC. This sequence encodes CASSLGPGSYEQYF.

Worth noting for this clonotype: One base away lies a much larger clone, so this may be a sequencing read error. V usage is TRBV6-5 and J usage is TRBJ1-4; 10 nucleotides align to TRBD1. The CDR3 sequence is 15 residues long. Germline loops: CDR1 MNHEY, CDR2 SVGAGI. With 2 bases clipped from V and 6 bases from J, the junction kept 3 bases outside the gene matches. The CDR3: CASSYLGQGDEKLFF. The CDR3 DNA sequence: TGTGCCAGCAGTTACCTAGGACAGGGGGATGAAAAACTGTTTTTT.

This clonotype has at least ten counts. Written as DNA, the CDR3 is TGCGCCAGCAGCTATAGGACTAACAATGAGCAGTTCTTC. Its translation is CASSYRTNNEQFF. The rearrangement uses TRBV10-1 and TRBJ2-1, with a tentative D call TRBD2 (6 bases). Germline V gene data show CDR1 as WNHNN and CDR2 as SYGVQD (reference sequence). Trimming cost V 6 bases and J 5 bases, with 11 bases left between them. The CDR3 covers 13 residues.

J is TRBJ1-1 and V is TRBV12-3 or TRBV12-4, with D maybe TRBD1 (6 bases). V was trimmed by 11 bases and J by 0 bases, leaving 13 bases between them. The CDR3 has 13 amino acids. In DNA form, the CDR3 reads TGTGCCGGAACGGACAGCATGAACACTGAAGCTTTCTTT. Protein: CAGTDSMNTEAFF.